The 2 T cell receptor beta chains listed next were all sequenced from one sample in a study of T cell responses to AZD1222 COVID-19 vaccine (dated by TCRdb to the early 2020s). Library preparation employed the immunoSEQ multiplex PCR assay. TCRdb carries this immuneACCESS record with in-frame sequences only. Its versions omit some clonotypes, under half of them owing to an unresolved V gene in the studies checked, with the rest unexplained. The sample table records about 93,000 clones; 75% to 90% of these occur just once. The top ten clonotypes cover 2.5% of the sample. Read against the paper, the sample's time point label means: about 28 days (+/-7) after the second vaccine dose. The sequences come from peripheral blood, collected 28 days after the second AZD1222 dose. These receptors all stem from an adult who received the AZD1222 COVID-19 vaccine.

The rearrangement links TRBV27 to TRBJ1-1; D perhaps matches TRBD1 (5 bases). The germline V and J ends were trimmed by 2 bases and 0 bases, with 7 bases remaining between them. Germline loops: CDR1 MNHEY, CDR2 SMNVEV (reference sequence). CDR3 length equals 14 residues. The CDR3 region is CASSLGGMNTEAFF. CDR3 in DNA: TGTGCCAGCAGTTTAGGGGGTATGAACACTGAAGCTTTCTTT.

The chain employs TRBV7-8 and TRBJ2-7; a weak D match, TRBD2 (5 bases). The V end was cut by 2 bases, the J end by 0 bases, with 17 bases between. This CDR3 is 17 amino acids long. Germline CDR1 SGHVS, CDR2 FQNEAQ. CDR3 in amino acids: CASSLLGVDPYSYEQYF. CDR3 sequence (DNA): TGTGCCAGCAGCTTATTGGGAGTAGACCCCTACTCCTACGAGCAGTACTTC.